One and the same sample provided the 32 T cell receptor beta chains below, sequenced in a study of T-cell reconstitution after alpha-beta-depleted transplantation in children. Construction of the TCRbeta library involved unique molecular identifiers. Using its own MiXCR run on the PCR reads, TCRdb lists one record per CDR3 protein. The profile shows a few hundred thousand distinct CDR3 sequences, around 9.1% of them singletons. The material was PBMCs, obtained before TCRalphabeta/CD19-depleted stem cell transplant. These receptors all stem from a boy under two years old with acute myeloid leukemia, due to receive a stem cell transplant.

This clonotype has a handful of counts. The chain carries TRBV11-2 and TRBJ2-2; D gene unclear. The V end lost 1 base, the J end lost 4 bases, and 10 bases lay between the germline ends. Per germline, CDR1 SGHAT and CDR2 FQNNGV. The CDR3 loop spans 15 amino acids. The chain's CDR3 is CASSLVSSRTGELFF. For the CDR3, the DNA is TGTGCCAGCAGCTTAGTTAGTTCCCGCACCGGGGAGCTGTTTTTT.

Many counts were recorded for this clonotype. DNA for the CDR3: TGTGCCAGCAGCTCCCGGTCCGGGACAGTAAGCACAGATACGCAGTATTTT. This gives the protein CASSSRSGTVSTDTQYF. The chain is built from TRBV5-4 and TRBJ2-3, with TRBD1 identical over 7 bases. CDR1 SGHNT and CDR2 YYREEE come from the germline V gene (reference sequence). The CDR3 consists of 17 residues. Trimming removed 3 bases from V and 0 bases from J; junction bases left unmatched: 10.

As concerns this clonotype: A read error is possible here, since a much larger clone lies one base away. The genes are TRBV5-4 and TRBJ2-7; possibly TRBD2 for D (6 bases). Per the germline V gene, CDR1 is SGHNT and CDR2 is YYREEE (reference sequence). The length of the CDR3 is 16 residues. CDR3 amino acids: CASSLVPQGGPYDQYF. The CDR3 DNA sequence: TGTGCCAGCAGCTTGGTACCCCAGGGAGGACCATACGACCAGTACTTC.

The V call is TRBV7-8, the J call TRBJ2-7; 10 bases agree with TRBD2. The V gene's germline CDR1 is SGHVS and CDR2 FQNEAQ. The CDR3 covers 14 residues. The V gene end was trimmed by 5 bases and the J gene end by 2 bases; junction bases not matched to a gene: 3. The CDR3: CASSATSGAYEQYF. Here the CDR3 DNA reads TGTGCCAGCAGCGCAACTAGCGGGGCCTACGAGCAGTACTTC.

In this sample, this clonotype turned up many times. V and J are TRBV6-5 and TRBJ2-7; a possible D gene is TRBD2 (6 bases). The germline V and J ends were trimmed by 5 bases and 6 bases, with 23 bases remaining between them. Germline V gene lookup returns CDR1 MNHEY and CDR2 SVGAGI. CDR3 length equals 16 residues. In DNA form, the CDR3 reads TGTGCCAGCAGTCCGGTACCGACTAGACGGAAGCTCGAGCAGTACTTC. Its protein is CASSPVPTRRKLEQYF.

This clonotype was observed at least ten times. The chain links TRBV5-6 to TRBJ2-7; 7 nucleotides align to TRBD2. The germline V gene encodes CDR1 SGHDT and CDR2 YYEEEE. Trimming took 5 bases from V and 4 from J; bases not matched to a gene: 9. The CDR3 extends over 14 amino acids. CDR3 loop: CASRWTRGGYEQYF. The CDR3 nucleotides are TGTGCCAGCAGGTGGACTAGGGGTGGGTACGAGCAGTACTTC.

The sample holds a few counts of this clonotype. V and J are TRBV5-5 and TRBJ1-1; no clear D. Germline CDR1 reads SGHKS; CDR2 reads YYEKEE (reference sequence). V dropped 4 bases and J dropped 0 bases, with 7 bases sitting between them. This CDR3 is built from 13 residues. The CDR3 DNA is TGTGCCAGCAGCACCCCCCTGAACACTGAAGCTTTCTTT. Protein: CASSTPLNTEAFF.

The chain has TRBV7-8 and TRBJ2-7; no clear D gene. The CDR3 length is 13 residues. Trimming took off 0 bases at V and 3 bases at J, with 6 bases between the two ends. Germline CDR1 and CDR2: SGHVS and FQNEAQ. The CDR3 DNA reads as TGTGCCAGCAGCTTAGCCCCCAACTACGAGCAGTACTTC. This gives the protein CASSLAPNYEQYF.

Concerning this clonotype: This may come from a read error, since a much larger clone is one base off. The V and J genes are TRBV20-1 and TRBJ2-1; no definite D call. Trimming removed 1 base at V and 4 bases at J, with 14 bases between. Germline assignment: CDR1 DFQATT and CDR2 SNEGSKA (reference sequence). The CDR3 contains 15 residues. CDR3 protein: CSARGQEYGYNEQFF. In nucleotides, the CDR3 is TGCAGTGCTAGAGGGCAGGAGTACGGTTACAATGAGCAGTTCTTC.

The chain recombines TRBV3-1 with TRBJ2-5; D might be TRBD2 (6 bases). V dropped 4 bases and J dropped 9 bases, with 15 bases sitting between them. CDR1 LGHDT and CDR2 YNNKEL come from the germline V gene (reference sequence). This CDR3 is 13 amino acids long. The CDR3 sequence is CASSPPVPGAQYF. The CDR3 region has the DNA TGTGCCAGCAGCCCCCCTGTCCCGGGGGCCCAGTACTTC.

Ten or more counts support this clonotype. The chain combines TRBV12-3 or TRBV12-4 with TRBJ2-3; 8 bases map to TRBD1. CDR3 size: 15 residues. J lost 2 bases, V lost 3 bases, and 4 bases had no gene match. For the CDR3, the DNA is TGTGCCAGCAGTTTTCCGGGACAGGTCACAGATACGCAGTATTTT. Its translation: CASSFPGQVTDTQYF.

This clonotype was counted only a few times. The CDR3 DNA sequence: TGCGCCAGCAGCTTTCAGGGTAGTTCGGACGAGCAGTACTTC. This encodes CASSFQGSSDEQYF. This sequence joins TRBV5-1 and TRBJ2-7; the D gene is possibly TRBD1 (5 bases). CDR1 is SGHRS, CDR2 YFSETQ, per germline. The CDR3 totals 14 residues. V lost 2 bases and J 5 bases, leaving 14 bases between the germline ends.

This clonotype was observed at least ten times. The chain is built from TRBV24-1 and TRBJ2-2; the D is unclear. CDR3 length equals 13 residues. CDR1 is KGHDR and CDR2 is SFDVKD in the germline V gene. V lost 3 bases and J 0 bases, leaving 1 base between the germline ends. The CDR3 DNA sequence: TGTGCCACCAGTGATCCGAACACCGGGGAGCTGTTTTTT. It translates to CATSDPNTGELFF.

This clonotype showed up many times. The chain employs TRBV29-1 and TRBJ2-5, with 9 bases matching TRBD2. CDR1 is SQVTM and CDR2 is ANQGSEA in the germline V gene. The CDR3 is made up of 15 amino acids. V lost 0 bases to trimming and J lost 4 bases; unmatched junction nucleotides: 6. The CDR3 nucleotides read TGCAGCGTTGAAGATCCCCCTAGCGGGGTAGAGACCCAGTACTTC. Its translation: CSVEDPPSGVETQYF.

This clonotype came up many times. The rearrangement joins TRBV12-3 or TRBV12-4 to TRBJ1-1, with TRBD1 matching over 7 bases. V lost 6 bases, J lost 0 bases, and 10 bases stayed unmatched. The CDR3 loop spans 16 amino acids. CDR3 sequence: CASSYPGQAMNTEAFF. The DNA for the CDR3 is TGTGCCAGCAGCTACCCAGGACAGGCCATGAACACTGAAGCTTTCTTT.

The count of this clonotype is one. The chain carries TRBV27 and TRBJ2-7, with 7 bases lining up with TRBD2. The germline CDR1 and CDR2 sequences are MNHEY and SMNVEV (reference sequence). V trimming: 3 bases; J trimming: 7 bases; junction bases outside the gene matches: 15. The CDR3 has 16 amino acids. The CDR3 region has the DNA TGTGCCAGCAGTTTCTCCCTCCTAGCGCGAGCGGGAGAGCAGTACTTC. Its translation: CASSFSLLARAGEQYF.

This sequence joins TRBV12-3 or TRBV12-4 and TRBJ1-5; 8 nucleotides match TRBD1. Losses at the gene ends were 5 bases for V and 6 bases for J; bases not matched to a gene: 6. This CDR3 comprises 14 residues. The DNA for the CDR3 is TGTGCCAGCAGTCTACAGGGGGGGGGTCAGCCCCAGCATTTT. Residues: CASSLQGGGQPQHF.

This sequence joins TRBV7-3 and TRBJ1-1; 7 nucleotides match TRBD1. In germline, CDR1 is SGHTA, CDR2 FQGTGA. V was pared by 5 bases and J by 2 bases, with 2 bases of the junction left unmatched. CDR3 length: 13 residues. Here the CDR3 DNA reads TGTGCCAGCAGCCGGGACAGTAACACTGAAGCTTTCTTT. Amino acid sequence: CASSRDSNTEAFF.

This clonotype came up many times. The J gene is TRBJ2-7, the V gene TRBV5-1; 7 bases align to TRBD2. CDR3 length: 13 residues. The V gene's germline CDR1 is SGHRS and CDR2 YFSETQ. V lost 4 bases and J lost 3; bases outside the gene matches: 4. The CDR3 coding sequence is TGCGCCAGCAGCCCTCGGACTAGCTACGAGCAGTACTTC. Its translation is CASSPRTSYEQYF.

This clonotype was picked up a small number of times. The V call is TRBV28, the J call TRBJ1-1; D gene ambiguous. From germline, CDR1 is MDHEN and CDR2 SYDVKM. V gave up 2 bases and J gave up 8 bases, with 6 bases separating them. The CDR3 covers 11 residues. The CDR3 DNA reads as TGTGCCAGCAGTTTAACGGCAGAAGCTTTCTTT. Translated, it gives CASSLTAEAFF.

This clonotype was recorded a few times. The chain couples TRBV18 to TRBJ1-2; maybe TRBD1 (5 bases). The CDR3 has 13 residues. V shed 3 bases and J shed 6 bases, with 11 bases lying between them. CDR1 is KGHSH and CDR2 is LQKENI in the germline V gene. CDR3: CASSPVGGHGYTF. The CDR3 DNA reads as TGTGCCAGCTCACCTGTCGGGGGACATGGCTACACCTTC.

This clonotype was observed at least ten times. This CDR3 is CASSLGLAGTEQYF. CDR3 in DNA: TGTGCCAGCAGCTTAGGACTAGCGGGAACCGAGCAGTACTTC. The V gene is TRBV13, the J gene TRBJ2-7; TRBD2 matches 10 bases. Trimming cost V 0 bases and J 6 bases; bases outside gene matches: 2. Germline V gene sequence: CDR1 PRHDT, CDR2 FYEKMQ (reference sequence). There are 14 residues in the CDR3.

The table lists this clonotype with many counts. This rearrangement joins TRBV7-9 to TRBJ1-4, with a weak D call TRBD1 (5 bases). Looked up from germline, CDR1 is SEHNR and CDR2 is FQNEAQ (reference sequence). The CDR3 totals 13 residues. The V gene lost 8 bases and the J gene lost 7 bases, with 14 bases spanning the gap. The CDR3 DNA is TGTGCCAGCCGGGACCCCGTCGGTGAAAAACTGTTTTTT. Translated: CASRDPVGEKLFF.

This clonotype was seen at least ten times. V is TRBV6-5 and J is TRBJ2-6; D gene uncertain. V was trimmed by 2 bases and J by 0 bases, leaving 5 bases between them. The CDR3 contains 15 residues. CDR1 MNHEY and CDR2 SVGAGI come from the germline V gene. The CDR3 is CASSYGRSGANVLTF. CDR3 nucleotides: TGTGCCAGCAGTTACGGTCGCTCTGGGGCCAACGTCCTGACTTTC.

On this clonotype itself: A clone one base away is much larger, so this may be a read error. Because the CDR3 is missing its conserved closing phenylalanine or tryptophan, this is likely a read error. The chain recombines TRBV4-1 with TRBJ2-1; TRBD2 aligns across 11 bases. V trimming: 4 bases; J trimming: 6 bases; junction bases outside the gene matches: 2. Germline CDR1 reads MGHRA; CDR2 reads YSYEKL. The CDR3 sequence is 14 residues long. CDR3 loop: CASSRSGRGNEQFY. The CDR3 coding sequence is TGCGCCAGCAGCCGTAGCGGGAGGGGCAATGAGCAGTTCTAC.

This clonotype was recorded many times. The chain joins TRBV3-1 to TRBJ2-1, with 9 nucleotides matching TRBD1. This CDR3 has 14 residues. The V gene end was trimmed by 4 bases and the J gene end by 6 bases; junction bases not matched to a gene: 4. Per germline, CDR1 LGHDT and CDR2 YNNKEL (reference sequence). DNA of the CDR3: TGTGCCAGCAGCCCGGACAGGGGAGGCAATGAGCAGTTCTTC. It is translated as CASSPDRGGNEQFF.

The chain links TRBV5-1 to TRBJ2-5; D gene ambiguous. CDR1 is SGHRS, CDR2 YFSETQ, per germline. V was cut by 1 base and J by 3 bases, with 16 bases left in between. The CDR3 is 16 residues long. The CDR3 region has the DNA TGCGCCAGCAGCTTGAGTGTAAGAGAGATCGAAGAGACCCAGTACTTC. Translating it yields CASSLSVREIEETQYF.

This clonotype came up many times. The genes are TRBV24-1 and TRBJ2-7, with a possible D match to TRBD1 (6 bases). Germline values: CDR1 KGHDR, CDR2 SFDVKD. Trimming cost V 2 bases and J 4 bases, with 20 bases left between them. The CDR3 totals 17 residues. In DNA form, the CDR3 reads TGTGCCACCAGTGATTCGCGTCAGACAGGAAATTTTTACGAGCAGTACTTC. It encodes CATSDSRQTGNFYEQYF.

This clonotype was recorded at least ten times. The chain recombines TRBV12-3 or TRBV12-4 with TRBJ2-3; D is ambiguous. This CDR3 spans 11 amino acids. Deletions cut 5 bases from V and 12 bases from J, with 12 bases between. The CDR3 loop is CASSQNGPQYF. The DNA of the CDR3 is TGTGCCAGCAGTCAAAACGGCCCCCAGTATTTT.

This clonotype was detected many times. The chain is built from TRBV25-1 and TRBJ2-1, with 14 bases that match TRBD2. Germline values: CDR1 MGHDK, CDR2 SYGVNS. CDR3 length: 14 amino acids. V was pared by 8 bases and J by 3 bases, with 0 bases of the junction left unmatched. The DNA of the CDR3 is TGTGCCAGCGGACTAGCGGGAGGCTACAATGAGCAGTTCTTC. It encodes CASGLAGGYNEQFF.

About this clonotype itself: Just one base apart from a much larger clone, this may be a read error. In nucleotides, the CDR3 is TGCAGTGCTAGAGACATCGGGCAGGGCCCCCTTAACTATGGCTACACCTTC. Translating gives CSARDIGQGPLNYGYTF. The genes are TRBV20-1 and TRBJ1-2, with D possibly TRBD1 on 5 matching bases. Germline CDR1 is DFQATT and CDR2 is SNEGSKA (reference sequence). The CDR3 extends over 17 amino acids. V was cut by 0 bases and J by 1 base, with 18 bases left in between.

This clonotype was seen ten or more times. The chain links TRBV27 to TRBJ2-1, with 13 bases aligning to TRBD2. Trimming cost V 3 bases and J 4 bases; bases outside gene matches: 9. Germline lookup yields CDR1 MNHEY and CDR2 SMNVEV (reference sequence). CDR3 length: 18 residues. Here the CDR3 DNA reads TGTGCCAGCAGTTTTAGATTTCCGGGACTAGCGGGGTACAATGAGCAGTTCTTC. This gives the protein CASSFRFPGLAGYNEQFF.